This T cell receptor (beta chain) appears in the sequencing data of a study of blood T cell repertoires in COVID-19. Study-level background: T cells, B-cell-depleted T cells, or PBMCs supplied cDNA or gDNA.

The CDR3 extends over 18 amino acids. Trimming removed 3 bases from V and 0 bases from J, with 21 bases in between. Looked up from germline, CDR1 is SGDLS and CDR2 is YYNGEE. Sequencing used immunoSEQ multiplex PCR; TCRdb keeps in-frame clones, though not all of them. The table shows approximately 380,000 clones, with around 85% occurring only once. The chain combines TRBV9 with TRBJ1-2; D remains ambiguous. Sequencing used peripheral blood. This receptor was taken from a woman aged 18-35 years with acute or convalescent COVID-19. CDR3 loop: CASSGLESPRSSNYGYTF. The CDR3 nucleotides read TGTGCCAGCAGCGGACTCGAGTCCCCCCGCAGCTCTAACTATGGCTACACCTTC.